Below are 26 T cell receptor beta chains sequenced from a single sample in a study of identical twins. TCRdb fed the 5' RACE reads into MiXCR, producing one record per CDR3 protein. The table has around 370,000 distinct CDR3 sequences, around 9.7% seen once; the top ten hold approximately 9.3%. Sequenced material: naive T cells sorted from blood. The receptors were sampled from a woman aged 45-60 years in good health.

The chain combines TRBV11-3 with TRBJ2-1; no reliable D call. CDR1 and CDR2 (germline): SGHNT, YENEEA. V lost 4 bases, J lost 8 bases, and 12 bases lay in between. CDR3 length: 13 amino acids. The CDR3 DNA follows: TGTGCCAGCAGCTCACCCTTCAGCGATGAGCAGTTCTTC. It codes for CASSSPFSDEQFF.

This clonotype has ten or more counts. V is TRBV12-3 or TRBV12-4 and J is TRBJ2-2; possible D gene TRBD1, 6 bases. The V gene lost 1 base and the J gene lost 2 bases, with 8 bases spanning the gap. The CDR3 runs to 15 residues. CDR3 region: CASSLGTVNTGELFF. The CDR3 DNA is TGTGCCAGCAGTTTAGGGACAGTCAACACCGGGGAGCTGTTTTTT.

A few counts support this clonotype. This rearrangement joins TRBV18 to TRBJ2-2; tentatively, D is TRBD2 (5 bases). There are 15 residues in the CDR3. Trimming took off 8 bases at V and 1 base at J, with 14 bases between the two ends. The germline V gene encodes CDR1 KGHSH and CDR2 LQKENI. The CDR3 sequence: CASLARTGNTGELFF. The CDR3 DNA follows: TGTGCCAGCCTCGCCAGGACTGGGAACACCGGGGAGCTGTTTTTT.

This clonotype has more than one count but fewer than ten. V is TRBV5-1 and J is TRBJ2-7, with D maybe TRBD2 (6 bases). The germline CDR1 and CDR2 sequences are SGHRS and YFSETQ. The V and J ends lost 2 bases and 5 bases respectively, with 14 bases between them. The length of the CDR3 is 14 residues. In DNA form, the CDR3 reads TGCGCCAGCAGCTTTCTCGGGAGAGCCGACGAGCAGTACTTC. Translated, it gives CASSFLGRADEQYF.

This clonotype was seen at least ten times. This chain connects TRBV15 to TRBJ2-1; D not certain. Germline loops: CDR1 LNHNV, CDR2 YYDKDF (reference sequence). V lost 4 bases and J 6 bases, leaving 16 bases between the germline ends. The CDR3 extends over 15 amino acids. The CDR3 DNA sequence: TGTGCCACCAGCAAGCCCCGACAAGCCCCCAATGAGCAGTTCTTC. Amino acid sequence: CATSKPRQAPNEQFF.

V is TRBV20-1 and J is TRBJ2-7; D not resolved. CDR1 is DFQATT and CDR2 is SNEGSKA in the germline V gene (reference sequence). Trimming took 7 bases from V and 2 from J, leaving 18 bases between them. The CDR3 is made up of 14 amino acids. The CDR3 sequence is CSVRSVQSPYEQYF. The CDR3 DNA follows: TGCAGTGTTAGGTCGGTACAGTCCCCCTACGAGCAGTACTTC.

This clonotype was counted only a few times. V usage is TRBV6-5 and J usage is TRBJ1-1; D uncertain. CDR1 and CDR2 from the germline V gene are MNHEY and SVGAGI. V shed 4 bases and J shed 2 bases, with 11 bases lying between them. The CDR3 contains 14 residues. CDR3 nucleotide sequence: TGTGCCAGCAGTTCAGGTTTGGGTAACACTGAAGCTTTCTTT. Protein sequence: CASSSGLGNTEAFF.

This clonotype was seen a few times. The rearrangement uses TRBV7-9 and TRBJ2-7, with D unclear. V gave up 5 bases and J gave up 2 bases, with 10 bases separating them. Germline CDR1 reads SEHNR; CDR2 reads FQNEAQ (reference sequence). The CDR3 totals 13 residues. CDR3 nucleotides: TGTGCCAGCAGCCCTAGTCTCGCCTACGAGCAGTACGTC. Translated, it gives CASSPSLAYEQYV.

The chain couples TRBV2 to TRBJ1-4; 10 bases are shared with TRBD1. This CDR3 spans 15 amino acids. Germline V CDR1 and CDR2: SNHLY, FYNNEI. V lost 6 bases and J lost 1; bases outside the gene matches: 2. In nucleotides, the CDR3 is TGTGCCAGCAGGGGGGACAGGGGAACTAATGAAAAACTGTTTTTT. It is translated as CASRGDRGTNEKLFF.

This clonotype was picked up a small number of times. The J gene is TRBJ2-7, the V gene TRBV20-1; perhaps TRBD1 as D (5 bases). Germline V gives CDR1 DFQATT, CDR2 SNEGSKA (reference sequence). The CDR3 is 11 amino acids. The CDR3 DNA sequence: TGCAGCGCCCCCAGGGCCTACGAGCAGTACGTC. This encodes CSAPRAYEQYV.

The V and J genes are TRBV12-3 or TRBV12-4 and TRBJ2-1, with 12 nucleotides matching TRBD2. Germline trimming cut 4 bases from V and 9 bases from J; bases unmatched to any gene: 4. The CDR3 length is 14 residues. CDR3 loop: CASSSSGRAGEQFF. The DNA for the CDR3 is TGTGCCAGCAGTTCTAGCGGGAGGGCGGGTGAGCAGTTCTTC.

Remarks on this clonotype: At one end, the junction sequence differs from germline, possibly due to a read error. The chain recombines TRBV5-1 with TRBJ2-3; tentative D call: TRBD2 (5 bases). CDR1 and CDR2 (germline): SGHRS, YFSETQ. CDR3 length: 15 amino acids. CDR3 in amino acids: CACSPPTGDTDTQYF. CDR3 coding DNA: TGCGCCTGCAGCCCCCCCACCGGGGACACAGATACGCAGTATTTT. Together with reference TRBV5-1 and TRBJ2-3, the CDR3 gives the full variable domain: KAGVTQTPRYLIKTRGQQVTLSCSPISGHRSVSWYQQTPGQGLQFLFEYFSETQRNKGNFPGRFSGRQFSNSRSEMNVSTLELGDSALYLCACSPPTGDTDTQYFGPGTRLTVL.

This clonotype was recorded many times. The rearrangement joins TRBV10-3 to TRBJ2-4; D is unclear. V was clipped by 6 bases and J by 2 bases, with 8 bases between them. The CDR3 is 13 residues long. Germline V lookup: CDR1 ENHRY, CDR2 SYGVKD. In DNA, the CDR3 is TGTGCCATCAGAGACCTGACCAAAAACATTCAGTACTTC. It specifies CAIRDLTKNIQYF.

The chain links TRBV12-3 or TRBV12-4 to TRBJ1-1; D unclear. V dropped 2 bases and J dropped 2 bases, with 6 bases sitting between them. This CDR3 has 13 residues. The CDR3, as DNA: TGTGCCAGCAGTTTATTACACAACACTGAAGCTTTCTTT. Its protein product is CASSLLHNTEAFF.

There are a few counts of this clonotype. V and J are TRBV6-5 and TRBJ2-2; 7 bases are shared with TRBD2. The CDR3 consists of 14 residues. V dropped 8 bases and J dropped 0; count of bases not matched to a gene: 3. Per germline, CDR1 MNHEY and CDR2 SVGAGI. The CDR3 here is CASWDYANTGELFF. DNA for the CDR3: TGTGCCAGCTGGGACTACGCGAACACCGGGGAGCTGTTTTTT.

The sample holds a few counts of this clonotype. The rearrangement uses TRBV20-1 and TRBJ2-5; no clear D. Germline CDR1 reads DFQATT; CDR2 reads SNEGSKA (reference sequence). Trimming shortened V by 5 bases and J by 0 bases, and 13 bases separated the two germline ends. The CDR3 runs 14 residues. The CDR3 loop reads CSAPSGPYQETQYF. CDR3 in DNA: TGCAGTGCTCCCTCCGGACCGTACCAAGAGACCCAGTACTTC.

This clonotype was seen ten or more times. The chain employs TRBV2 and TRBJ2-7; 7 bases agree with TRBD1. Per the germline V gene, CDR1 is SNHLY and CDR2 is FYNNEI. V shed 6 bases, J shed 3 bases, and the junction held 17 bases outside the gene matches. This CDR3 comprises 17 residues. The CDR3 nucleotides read TGTGCCAGCAGCCATACTCCGGGACAGTTAAAGGGCTACGAGCAGTACTTC. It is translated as CASSHTPGQLKGYEQYF.

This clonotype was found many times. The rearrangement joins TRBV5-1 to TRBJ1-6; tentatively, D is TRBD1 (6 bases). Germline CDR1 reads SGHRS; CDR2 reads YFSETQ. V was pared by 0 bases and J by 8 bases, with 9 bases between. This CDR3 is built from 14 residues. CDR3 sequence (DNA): TGCGCCAGCAGCTTGGCCGGGGGCTATTCACCCCTCCACTTT. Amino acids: CASSLAGGYSPLHF.

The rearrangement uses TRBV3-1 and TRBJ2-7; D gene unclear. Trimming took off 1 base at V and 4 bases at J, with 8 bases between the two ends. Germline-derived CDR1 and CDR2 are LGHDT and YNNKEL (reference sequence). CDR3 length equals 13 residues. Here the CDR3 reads CASSQVPGYEQYF. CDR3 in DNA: TGTGCCAGCAGCCAAGTTCCCGGATACGAGCAGTACTTC.

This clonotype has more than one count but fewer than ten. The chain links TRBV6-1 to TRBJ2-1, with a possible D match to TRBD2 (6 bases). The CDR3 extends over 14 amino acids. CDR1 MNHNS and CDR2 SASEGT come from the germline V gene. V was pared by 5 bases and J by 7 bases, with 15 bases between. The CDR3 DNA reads TGTGCCAGCAGTCCTATACTCGGGGGTAATGAGCAGTTCTTC. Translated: CASSPILGGNEQFF.

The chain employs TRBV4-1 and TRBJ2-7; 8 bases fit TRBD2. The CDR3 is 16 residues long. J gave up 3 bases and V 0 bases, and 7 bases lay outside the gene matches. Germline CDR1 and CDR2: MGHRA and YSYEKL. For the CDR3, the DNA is TGCGCCAGCAGCCAAGAGCCCACTAGCGGTTACTACGAGCAGTACTTC. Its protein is CASSQEPTSGYYEQYF.

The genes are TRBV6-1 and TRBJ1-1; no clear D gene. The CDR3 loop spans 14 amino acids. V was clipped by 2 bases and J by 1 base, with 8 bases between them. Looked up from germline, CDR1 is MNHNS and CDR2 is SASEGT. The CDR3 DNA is TGTGCCAGCAGTGAATATCCAGGGAACACTGAAGCTTTCTTT. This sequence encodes CASSEYPGNTEAFF.

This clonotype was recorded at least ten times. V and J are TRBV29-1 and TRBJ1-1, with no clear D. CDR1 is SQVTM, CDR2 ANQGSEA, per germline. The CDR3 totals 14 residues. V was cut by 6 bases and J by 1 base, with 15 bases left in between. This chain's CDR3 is CSVKQTASNTEAFF. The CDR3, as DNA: TGCAGCGTAAAACAGACTGCTTCGAACACTGAAGCTTTCTTT.

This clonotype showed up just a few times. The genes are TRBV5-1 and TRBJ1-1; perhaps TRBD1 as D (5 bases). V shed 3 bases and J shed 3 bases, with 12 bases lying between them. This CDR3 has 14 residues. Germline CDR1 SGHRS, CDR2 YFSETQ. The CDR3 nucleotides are TGCGCCAGCAGCTCGCTGAGCAGGGACACTGAAGCTTTCTTT. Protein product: CASSSLSRDTEAFF.

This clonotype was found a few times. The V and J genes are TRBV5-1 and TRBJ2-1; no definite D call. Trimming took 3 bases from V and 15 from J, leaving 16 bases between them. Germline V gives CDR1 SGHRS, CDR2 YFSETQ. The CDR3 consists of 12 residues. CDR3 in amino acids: CASSSMGPETFF. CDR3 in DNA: TGCGCCAGCAGCTCAATGGGTCCCGAGACGTTCTTC.

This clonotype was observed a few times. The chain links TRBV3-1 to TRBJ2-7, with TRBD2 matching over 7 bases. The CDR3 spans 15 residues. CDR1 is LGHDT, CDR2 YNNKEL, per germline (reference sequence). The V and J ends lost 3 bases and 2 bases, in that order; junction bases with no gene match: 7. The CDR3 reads CASSQRSGVPYEQYF. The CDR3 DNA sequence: TGTGCCAGCAGCCAGAGGAGCGGGGTCCCCTACGAGCAGTACTTC.